The rows below give T cell receptor beta chains drawn from one sample of a study of blood T cell repertoires in COVID-19. Method: immunoSEQ multiplex PCR; TCRdb's copy keeps in-frame clones and lacks some. The sample carries roughly 140,000 clones, around four fifths recorded once. Sequenced input: peripheral blood. The receptors here all came from a woman in her forties with active or convalescent COVID-19. Each CDR3 is given with its conserved first and last residue. A D gene is named only where the DNA matches it firmly. Part of the rows lack a size; the others show once, few, many or a class for expanded clones.

j_call	clone_size	v_call	d_call	cdr3_nt	cdr3_aa
TRBJ1-1	-	TRBV5-5	-	TGTGCCAGCAGCTTGAGGACAGTCATGAACACTGAAGCTTTCTTT	CASSLRTVMNTEAFF
TRBJ1-2	-	TRBV7-9	-	TGTGCCAGCAGCTCGCCGGGGGACGACTATGGCTACACCTTC	CASSSPGDDYGYTF
TRBJ2-7	-	TRBV2	-	TGTGCCTCGGGCAGGGGGGCAGGGTCCTACGAGCAGTACTTC	CASGRGAGSYEQYF
TRBJ1-5	few	TRBV2	TRBD1	TGTGCCAGCAGGGGGACAGGGTCGGGATATCAGCCCCAGCATTTT	CASRGTGSGYQPQHF
TRBJ1-1	-	TRBV9	-	TGTGCCAGCAGCGTGATCCAGGTGGGGGGCGGGAGCACTGAAGCTTTCTTT	CASSVIQVGGGSTEAFF
TRBJ2-1	-	TRBV2	TRBD2	TGTGCCAGCCGGGACCTACAGCCGGGGGGGTTCTTC	CASRDLQPGGFF
TRBJ1-5	-	TRBV10-2	-	TGCGCCAGCAGCGATGATCAGGGCAATCAGCCCCAGCATTTT	CASSDDQGNQPQHF
TRBJ2-2	-	TRBV5-1	TRBD1	TGCGCCAGCAGCCCGGGACAGACAGTCACCGGGGAGCTGTTTTTT	CASSPGQTVTGELFF
TRBJ2-1	-	TRBV27	-	TGTGCCAGCAGTTTGATCGACAGGGAGCAGTTCTTC	CASSLIDREQFF
TRBJ2-3	-	TRBV18	TRBD2	TGTGCCAGCTCACCTCTAGCGGGGGGGCCATCAGATACGCAGTATTTT	CASSPLAGGPSDTQYF
TRBJ2-1	-	TRBV10-3	TRBD2	TGTGCCATCAGACTAGCGGGGGGGAGGAATGAGCAGTTCTTC	CAIRLAGGRNEQFF
TRBJ1-4	-	TRBV4-3	TRBD1	TGCGCCAGCAGCCAGGACAGGGATGAAAAACTGTTTTTT	CASSQDRDEKLFF
TRBJ2-6	-	TRBV29-1	-	TGCGCTTCGGGACACAGCTCTGGGGCCAACGTCCTGACTTTC	CASGHSSGANVLTF
TRBJ2-2	-	TRBV30	-	TGTGCCTGGAGTACGGGGTTCACCGGGGAGCTGTTTTTT	CAWSTGFTGELFF
TRBJ2-3	once	TRBV7-2	-	TGTGCCAGCAGCTTACATAAAGGGGCCCGCACAGATACGCAGTATTTT	CASSLHKGARTDTQYF
TRBJ1-2	-	TRBV18	-	TGTGCCAGCTCACCGGGCAGGAGCTACACCTTC	CASSPGRSYTF
TRBJ1-1	-	TRBV27	TRBD1	TGTGCCAGCAGAAAAGCCGACAGGGGGCACCCCTTATACACCTTGAACACTGAAGCTTTCTTT	CASRKADRGHPLYTLNTEAFF
TRBJ2-1	-	TRBV19	TRBD2	TGTGCCAGTAGTATAGAACTAGCGGGAGGCCCCGGGGGCGAGCAGTTCTTC	CASSIELAGGPGGEQFF
TRBJ2-3	once	TRBV7-9	-	TGTGCCAGCAGCTCGGGACTCAACACAGATACGCAGTATTTT	CASSSGLNTDTQYF
TRBJ2-3	-	TRBV5-6	TRBD2	TGTGCCAGCAGCTGGCGGACTAGCGGGAGGGCCTTAGATACGCAGTATTTT	CASSWRTSGRALDTQYF
TRBJ2-5	-	TRBV4-2	TRBD2	TGTGCCAGCAGCCACCTCGTGGGACTAGCGGTGCCGCAAGAGACCCAGTACTTC	CASSHLVGLAVPQETQYF
TRBJ1-2	once	TRBV19	TRBD1	TGTGCCAGTAGTCCCGGACAGGGACAAAACATTAACTATGGCTACACCTTC	CASSPGQGQNINYGYTF
TRBJ2-2	-	TRBV16	-	TGTGCCAGCAGCCAAGTACGGTACACCGGGGAGCTGTTTTTT	CASSQVRYTGELFF
TRBJ2-7	-	TRBV28	-	TGTGCCAGCAGTTTTGTCGCAGGGACCTACGAGCAGTACTTC	CASSFVAGTYEQYF
TRBJ2-3	-	TRBV7-8	-	TGTGCCAGCAGCTTATCCGGTGCAGGGGATACGCAGTATTTT	CASSLSGAGDTQYF
TRBJ2-6	-	TRBV3-1/TRBV3-2	-	TGTGCCAGCAGTTACAGGGTCCGAGGGGCCAACGTCCTGACTTTC	CASSYRVRGANVLTF
TRBJ2-7	-	TRBV9	-	TGTGCCAGCGCCCCCAGGGGGGTTTACGAGCAGTACTTC	CASAPRGVYEQYF
TRBJ1-1	-	TRBV5-1	TRBD1	TGCGCCAGCAGCCTTGGACAGGGGAGGTCTTTCTTT	CASSLGQGRSFF
TRBJ2-1	-	TRBV15	-	TGTGCCACCAGCAGAGAGGGCAGGGCCATAGATGAGCAGTTCTTC	CATSREGRAIDEQFF
TRBJ1-2	-	TRBV10-3	-	TGTGCCATCAGTGAGGGCCAGGTTAACTATGGCTACACCTTC	CAISEGQVNYGYTF
TRBJ1-2	-	TRBV6-5	-	TGTGCCAGCAGCCAACCTAGGGGCTATGGCTACACCTTC	CASSQPRGYGYTF
TRBJ1-4	-	TRBV5-8	-	TGTGCCAGCAGCTTGCATGGGACTGGGGGTCTTAATGAAAAACTGTTTTTT	CASSLHGTGGLNEKLFF
TRBJ1-1	-	TRBV19	-	TGTGCCAGTAGTATAGGCCCCCACGAGGAAGAAGCTTTCTTT	CASSIGPHEEEAFF
TRBJ2-3	-	TRBV2	-	TGTGCCAGCAGTAAGCTAACTAGCCGCACAGATACGCAGTATTTT	CASSKLTSRTDTQYF
TRBJ1-2	-	TRBV2	-	TGTGCCAGCACCCTGACACTTAACTATGGCTACACCTTC	CASTLTLNYGYTF
TRBJ1-5	-	TRBV6-6	TRBD1	TGTGCCAGCAGTTACGTGGGACAGGGGGGTCAGCCCCAGCATTTT	CASSYVGQGGQPQHF
TRBJ1-6	-	TRBV28	-	TGTGCCAGCAGACAAGGGACTCTCGGAAAGGGTTCACCCCTCCACTTT	CASRQGTLGKGSPLHF
TRBJ2-6	-	TRBV5-1	-	TGCGCCAGCAGCTTGGCCGGGGGACAGAGCCTTTCTGGGGCCAACGTCCTGACTTTC	CASSLAGGQSLSGANVLTF
TRBJ1-3	-	TRBV6-5	TRBD1	TGTGCCAGCAGCCGACAGGGGACTTCACGAAACACCATATATTTT	CASSRQGTSRNTIYF
TRBJ2-1	-	TRBV19	-	TGTGCCAGTAGTACGGGGTATGAGCAGTTCTTC	CASSTGYEQFF
TRBJ2-1	-	TRBV4-2	TRBD2	TGTGCCAGCAGCCAAGTAGCTAGCGGTACATACAATGAGCAGTTCTTC	CASSQVASGTYNEQFF
TRBJ1-3	-	TRBV2	-	TGTGCCAGCCAGCGGGGGTCTGGAAACACCATATATTTT	CASQRGSGNTIYF
TRBJ1-1	-	TRBV5-1	-	TGCGCCAGCTCACCCACAGGCACGGGGAACACTGAAGCTTTCTTT	CASSPTGTGNTEAFF
TRBJ1-6	-	TRBV7-8	-	TGTGCCAGCAGCTTAGAAGCCAGGTCCTATAATTCACCCCTCCACTTT	CASSLEARSYNSPLHF
TRBJ2-5	-	TRBV6-5	-	TGTGCCAGCAGTTCCCTGAGGGGGGAGACCCAGTACTTC	CASSSLRGETQYF
TRBJ2-1	-	TRBV5-1	-	TGCGCCAGCAGCTTGGGCCGATGGGAGAACAATGAGCAGTTCTTC	CASSLGRWENNEQFF
TRBJ1-2	-	TRBV27	TRBD1	TGTGCCAGCAGTTGGACAGGGGGCAGCTCCAACTATGGCTACACCTTC	CASSWTGGSSNYGYTF
TRBJ2-7	few	TRBV18	-	TGTGCCAGCTCACCCGCGGTCAGGGGCCCGTCGGGCGAGCAGTACTTC	CASSPAVRGPSGEQYF
TRBJ2-7	-	TRBV28	-	-	CASSSSTHRTTSGRALEQYF
TRBJ1-5	-	TRBV30	TRBD1	TGTGCCTGGAGTGTTTGGACAGGGGCGATTATAGGGAGCAATCAGCCCCAGCATTTT	CAWSVWTGAIIGSNQPQHF
TRBJ1-4	-	TRBV18	-	TGTGCCAGCTCATCGCGAGGGGGTGACGAAAAACTGTTTTTT	CASSSRGGDEKLFF
TRBJ1-4	-	TRBV13	-	TGTGCCAGCAGCCTACAGGCGACGAATGAAAAACTGTTTTTT	CASSLQATNEKLFF
TRBJ1-3	-	TRBV28	-	TGTGCCAGCAGTCCCCTCCGGAACACCATATATTTT	CASSPLRNTIYF